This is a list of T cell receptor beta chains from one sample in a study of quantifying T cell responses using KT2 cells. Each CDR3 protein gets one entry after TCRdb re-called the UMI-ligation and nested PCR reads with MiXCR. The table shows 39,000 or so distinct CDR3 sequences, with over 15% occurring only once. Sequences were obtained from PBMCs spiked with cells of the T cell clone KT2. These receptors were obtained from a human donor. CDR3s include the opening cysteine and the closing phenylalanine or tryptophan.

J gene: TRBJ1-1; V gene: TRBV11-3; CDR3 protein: CASSTRTGVGTEAFF
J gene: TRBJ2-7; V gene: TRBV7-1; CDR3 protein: CASSLTASTYEQYF
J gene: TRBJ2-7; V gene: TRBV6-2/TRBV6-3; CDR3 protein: CASSYGRGDEQYF
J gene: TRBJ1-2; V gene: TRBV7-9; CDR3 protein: CASSDGAFQGADGYTF
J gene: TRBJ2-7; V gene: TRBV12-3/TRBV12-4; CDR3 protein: CASSLAREQYF
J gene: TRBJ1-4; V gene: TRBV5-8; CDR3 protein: CASTNRETNEKLFF
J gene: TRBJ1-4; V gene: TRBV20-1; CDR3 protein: CSASARDTIEKLFF
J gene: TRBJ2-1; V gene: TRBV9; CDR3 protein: CASSVGSRADEQFF
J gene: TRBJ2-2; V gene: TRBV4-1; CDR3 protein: CASSPGDRGLTGELFF
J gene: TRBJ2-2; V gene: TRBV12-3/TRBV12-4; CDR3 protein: CASSGYTGELFF
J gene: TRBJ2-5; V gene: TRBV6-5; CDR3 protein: CASSYSSYTGETQYF
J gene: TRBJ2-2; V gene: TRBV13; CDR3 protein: CASSLGLPGTGELFF
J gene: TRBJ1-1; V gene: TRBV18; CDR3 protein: CASSQGKNTEAFF
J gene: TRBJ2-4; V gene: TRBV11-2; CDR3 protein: CASSSRLAKNIQYF
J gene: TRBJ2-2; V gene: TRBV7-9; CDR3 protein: CASSLGLSVGELFF
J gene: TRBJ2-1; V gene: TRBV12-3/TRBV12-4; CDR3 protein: CASSFSVLAVINEQFF
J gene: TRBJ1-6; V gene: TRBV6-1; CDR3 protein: CASSEGTGGNSPLHF
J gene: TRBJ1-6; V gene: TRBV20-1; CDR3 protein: CSARGGVSPPGDSPLHF
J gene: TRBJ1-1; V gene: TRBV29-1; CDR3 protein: CSVSTLNTEAFF
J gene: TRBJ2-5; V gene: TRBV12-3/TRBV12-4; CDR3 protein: CASSFLLAVEETQYF
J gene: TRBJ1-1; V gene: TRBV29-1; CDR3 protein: CSVWTGYPVAFF
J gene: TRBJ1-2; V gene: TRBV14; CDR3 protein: CASSHRVGFYGYTF
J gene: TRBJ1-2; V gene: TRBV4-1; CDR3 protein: CASSRGGSFNYGYTF
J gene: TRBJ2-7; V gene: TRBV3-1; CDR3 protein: CASSPRGTGASYEQYF
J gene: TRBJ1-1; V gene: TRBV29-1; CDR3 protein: CSVDGGRTEAFF
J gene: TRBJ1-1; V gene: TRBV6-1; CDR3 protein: CASSELWGQNTEAFF
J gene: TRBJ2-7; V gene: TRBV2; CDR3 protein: CASRGAGDSYEQYF